The T cell receptor beta chain under discussion was sequenced for a study of cytomegalovirus exposure and HLA in healthy donors. Study outcomes and limitations: Segments of the TCR beta V type were, in most cases, productive about 87% or about 30% of the time in an earlier analysis. The CMV antigen specificity of a few CMV-associated chains was confirmed through in vitro analysis.

A word on this clone: As yet, its antigen is unknown.

Germline V CDR1 and CDR2: SGHNT, YYREEE (reference sequence). This CDR3 has 16 residues. V dropped 4 bases and J dropped 8; count of bases not matched to a gene: 13. It was with 60 Vbeta and 13 Jbeta primers that the PCR ran. Some clones are missing from TCRdb's copy, which holds only in-frame ones; the method was immunoSEQ multiplex PCR. The data contain about 82,000 clones, roughly 9.1% of them singletons. This receptor was obtained from a man aged 60-69 years in good health and CMV-seropositive. The source material was PBMCs. The V call is TRBV5-4, the J call TRBJ2-1, with 9 bases that match TRBD2. CDR3 sequence: CASSRIAGVVNYEQFF. CDR3 DNA sequence: TGTGCCAGCAGCAGAATAGCGGGAGTGGTTAACTATGAGCAGTTCTTC.